The source of this T cell receptor beta chain is a study of T-cell memory formation after mild COVID-19. Across the whole study: Clustering of TCRs was largely donor specific.

This clonotype appeared a few times. CDR3 length equals 13 residues. Germline V gene lookup returns CDR1 LGHNA and CDR2 YNFKEQ. Trimming took off 3 bases at V and 3 bases at J, with 6 bases between the two ends. One entry per CDR3 protein, called by TCRdb with MiXCR from the 5' RACE reads. The profile covers around 300,000 distinct CDR3 sequences, with 19% appearing a single time and roughly 21% taken by the ten largest. Material for sequencing was PBMCs or a T cell subset sorted from them (not recorded which). The receptor was isolated from a man between 18 and 29 years old who had mild COVID-19 (a few samples of this study predate the infection). Cell type and time point are not known. The rearrangement links TRBV4-2 to TRBJ1-5; D remains ambiguous. The CDR3 bases are TGTGCCAGCAGCCAGGGGAACAATCAGCCCCAGCATTTT. Residues: CASSQGNNQPQHF.